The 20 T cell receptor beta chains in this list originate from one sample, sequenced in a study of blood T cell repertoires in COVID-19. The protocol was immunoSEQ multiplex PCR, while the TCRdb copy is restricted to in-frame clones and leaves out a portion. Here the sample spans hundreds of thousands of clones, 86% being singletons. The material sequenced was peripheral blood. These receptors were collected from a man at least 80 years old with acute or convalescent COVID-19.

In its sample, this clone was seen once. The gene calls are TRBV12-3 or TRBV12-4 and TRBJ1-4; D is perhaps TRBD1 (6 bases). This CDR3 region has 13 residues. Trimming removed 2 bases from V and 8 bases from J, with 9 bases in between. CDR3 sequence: CASSLTDSEKLFF. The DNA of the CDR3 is TGTGCCAGCAGTTTAACGGACAGCGAAAAACTGTTTTTT.

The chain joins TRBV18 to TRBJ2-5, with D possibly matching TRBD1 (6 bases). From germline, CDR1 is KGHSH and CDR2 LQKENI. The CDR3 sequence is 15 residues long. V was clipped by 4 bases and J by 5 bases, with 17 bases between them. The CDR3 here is CASSQSGQLLETQYF. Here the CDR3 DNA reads TGTGCCAGCTCACAATCCGGACAGCTTCTTGAGACCCAGTACTTC.

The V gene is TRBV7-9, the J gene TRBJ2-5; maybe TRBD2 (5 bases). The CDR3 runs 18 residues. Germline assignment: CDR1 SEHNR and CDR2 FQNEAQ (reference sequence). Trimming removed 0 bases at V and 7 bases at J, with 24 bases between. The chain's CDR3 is CASSLANIALLGRGTQYF. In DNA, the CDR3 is TGTGCCAGCAGCTTAGCGAACATCGCCCTCCTTGGCCGGGGGACCCAGTACTTC.

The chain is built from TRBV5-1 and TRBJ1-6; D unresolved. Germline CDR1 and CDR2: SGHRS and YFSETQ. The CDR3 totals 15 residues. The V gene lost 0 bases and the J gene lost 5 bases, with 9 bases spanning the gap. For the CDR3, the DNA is TGCGCCAGCAGCTTGGGTGTGGCAGATAATTCACCCCTCCACTTT. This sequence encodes CASSLGVADNSPLHF.

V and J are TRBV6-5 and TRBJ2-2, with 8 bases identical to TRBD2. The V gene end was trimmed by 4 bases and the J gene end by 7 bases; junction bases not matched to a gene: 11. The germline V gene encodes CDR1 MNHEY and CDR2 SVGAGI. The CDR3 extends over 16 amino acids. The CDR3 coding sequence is TGTGCCAGCAGTTCAGCGGGAGCAAAGGTCGTCGGGGAGCTGTTTTTT. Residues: CASSSAGAKVVGELFF.

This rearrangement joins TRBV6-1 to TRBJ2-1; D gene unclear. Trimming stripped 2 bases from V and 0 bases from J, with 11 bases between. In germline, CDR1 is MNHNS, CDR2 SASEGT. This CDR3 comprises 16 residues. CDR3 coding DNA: TGTGCCAGCAGTGAACTCTATTCTTACTCCTACAATGAGCAGTTCTTC. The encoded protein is CASSELYSYSYNEQFF.

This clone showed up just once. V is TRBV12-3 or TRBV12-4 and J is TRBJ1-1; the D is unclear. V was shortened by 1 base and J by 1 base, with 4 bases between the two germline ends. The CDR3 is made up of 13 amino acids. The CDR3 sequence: CASSLVSNTEAFF. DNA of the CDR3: TGTGCCAGCAGTTTAGTCTCGAACACTGAAGCTTTCTTT.

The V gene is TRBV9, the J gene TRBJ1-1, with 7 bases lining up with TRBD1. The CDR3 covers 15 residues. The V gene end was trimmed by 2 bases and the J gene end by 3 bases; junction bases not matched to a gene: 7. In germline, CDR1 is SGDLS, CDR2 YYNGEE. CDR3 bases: TGTGCCAGCAGCGTCGACACAGGGGCGTACACTGAAGCTTTCTTT. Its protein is CASSVDTGAYTEAFF.

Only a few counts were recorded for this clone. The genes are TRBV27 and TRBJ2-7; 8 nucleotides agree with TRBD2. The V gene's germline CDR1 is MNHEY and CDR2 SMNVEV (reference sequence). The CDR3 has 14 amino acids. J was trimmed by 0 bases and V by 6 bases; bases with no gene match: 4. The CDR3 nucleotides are TGTGCCAGCAGCTGGAGCGGGAGCTCCTACGAGCAGTACGTC. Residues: CASSWSGSSYEQYV.

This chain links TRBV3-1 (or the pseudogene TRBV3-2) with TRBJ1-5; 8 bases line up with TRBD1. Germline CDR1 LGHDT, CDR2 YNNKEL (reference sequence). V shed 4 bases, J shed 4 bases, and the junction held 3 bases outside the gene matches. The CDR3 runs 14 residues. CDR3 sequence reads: CASSRDRRNQPQHF. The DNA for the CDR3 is TGTGCCAGCAGCCGGGACAGGCGGAATCAGCCCCAGCATTTT.

In DNA form, the CDR3 reads TGTGCCAGCAGCCCCGGGAGCCTAGCGAATGAGAATGAGCAGTTCTTC. Residues: CASSPGSLANENEQFF. The rearrangement uses TRBV7-9 and TRBJ2-1, with a possible D match to TRBD2 (6 bases). Germline-derived CDR1 and CDR2 are SEHNR and FQNEAQ (reference sequence). Trimming pared 5 bases from V and 7 bases from J, leaving 21 bases between. This CDR3 is 16 amino acids long.

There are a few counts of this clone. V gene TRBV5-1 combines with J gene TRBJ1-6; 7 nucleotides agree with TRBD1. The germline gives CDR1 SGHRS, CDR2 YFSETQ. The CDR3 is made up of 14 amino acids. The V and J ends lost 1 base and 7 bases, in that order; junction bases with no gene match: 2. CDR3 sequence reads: CASSLIGGNSPLHF. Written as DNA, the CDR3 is TGCGCCAGCAGCTTGATAGGGGGCAATTCACCCCTCCACTTT.

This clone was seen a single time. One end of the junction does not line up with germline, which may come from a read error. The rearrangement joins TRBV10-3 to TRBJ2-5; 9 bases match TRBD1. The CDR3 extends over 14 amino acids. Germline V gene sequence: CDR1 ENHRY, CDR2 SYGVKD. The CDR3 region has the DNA TGTGCCACCAGTAAACAGGGGGCTGGAGAGACCCAGTACTTC. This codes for CATSKQGAGETQYF.

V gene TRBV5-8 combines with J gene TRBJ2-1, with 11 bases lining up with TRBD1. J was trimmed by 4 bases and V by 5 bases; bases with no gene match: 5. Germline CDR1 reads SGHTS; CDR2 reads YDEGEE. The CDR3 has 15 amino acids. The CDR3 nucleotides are TGTGCCAGCAGTAAAGGACAGGGGGCTTACAATGAGCAGTTCTTC. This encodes CASSKGQGAYNEQFF. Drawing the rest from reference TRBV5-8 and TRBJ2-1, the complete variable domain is EAGVTQSPTHLIKTRGQQATLRCSPISGHTSVYWYQQALGLGLQFLLWYDEGEERNRGNFPPRFSGRQFPNYSSELNVNALELEDSALYLCASSKGQGAYNEQFFGPGTRLTVL.

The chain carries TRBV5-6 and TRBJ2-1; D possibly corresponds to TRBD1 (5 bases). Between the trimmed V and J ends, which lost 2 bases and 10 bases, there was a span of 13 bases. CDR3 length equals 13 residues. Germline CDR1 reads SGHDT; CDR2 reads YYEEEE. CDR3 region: CASSLLPRGEQFF. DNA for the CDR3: TGTGCCAGCAGCTTACTCCCAAGGGGAGAGCAGTTCTTC. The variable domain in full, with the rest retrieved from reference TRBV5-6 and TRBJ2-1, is DAGVTQSPTHLIKTRGQQVTLRCSPKSGHDTVSWYQQALGQGPQFIFQYYEEEERQRGNFPDRFSGHQFPNYSSELNVNALLLGDSALYLCASSLLPRGEQFFGPGTRLTVL.

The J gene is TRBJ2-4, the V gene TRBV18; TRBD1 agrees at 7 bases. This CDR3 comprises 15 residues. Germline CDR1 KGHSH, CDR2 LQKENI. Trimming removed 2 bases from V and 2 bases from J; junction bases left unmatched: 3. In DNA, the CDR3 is TGTGCCAGCTCACCAGACAGGGCCCCCAAAAACATTCAGTACTTC. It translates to CASSPDRAPKNIQYF.

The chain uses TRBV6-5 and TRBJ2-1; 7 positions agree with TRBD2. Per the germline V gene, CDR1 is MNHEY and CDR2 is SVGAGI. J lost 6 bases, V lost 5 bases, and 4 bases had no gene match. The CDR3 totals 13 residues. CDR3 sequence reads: CASSQSGANEQFF. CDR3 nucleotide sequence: TGTGCCAGCAGTCAAAGCGGGGCCAATGAGCAGTTCTTC.

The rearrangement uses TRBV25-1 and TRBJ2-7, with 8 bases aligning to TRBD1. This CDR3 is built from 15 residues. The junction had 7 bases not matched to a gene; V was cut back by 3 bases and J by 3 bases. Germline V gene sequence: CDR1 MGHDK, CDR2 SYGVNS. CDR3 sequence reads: CASSDIDRGGYEQYV. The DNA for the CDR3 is TGTGCCAGCAGTGATATCGACAGGGGAGGCTACGAGCAGTACGTC.

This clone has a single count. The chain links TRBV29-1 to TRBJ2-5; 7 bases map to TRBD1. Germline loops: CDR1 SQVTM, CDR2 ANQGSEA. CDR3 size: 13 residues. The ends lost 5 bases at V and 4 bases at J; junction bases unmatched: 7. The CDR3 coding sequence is TGCAGCGTTTTAGGACAGGCGGGAGAGACCCAGTACTTC. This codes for CSVLGQAGETQYF.

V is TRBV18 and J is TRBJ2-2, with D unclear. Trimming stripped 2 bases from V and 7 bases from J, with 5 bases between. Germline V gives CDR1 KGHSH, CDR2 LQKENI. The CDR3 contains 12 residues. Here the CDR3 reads CASSPFNGELFF. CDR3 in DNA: TGTGCCAGCTCACCATTTAACGGGGAGCTGTTTTTT.